The 8 T cell receptor beta chains given below trace back to one sample, sequenced in a study of CD4+ T cells in melanoma. The data were produced by immunoSEQ multiplex PCR, yet TCRdb's version contains in-frame clones alone and is incomplete. The sample shows approximately 12,000 clones, about 66% of them seen only once. Sequenced material: cells from a culture (not recorded whether cultured in vitro). The receptors stem from a human donor with melanoma.

This clone was seen a single time. The V and J genes are TRBV10-3 and TRBJ2-1; 9 bases fit TRBD1. J lost 6 bases, V lost 4 bases, and 4 bases had no gene match. This CDR3 is built from 14 residues. CDR1 ENHRY and CDR2 SYGVKD come from the germline V gene. As DNA, the CDR3 is TGTGCCATCAGTGGACAGACAGGGGGCAATGAGCAGTTCTTC. Amino acid sequence: CAISGQTGGNEQFF.

The rearrangement links TRBV7-6 to TRBJ2-2; D is undetermined. This CDR3 comprises 16 residues. Germline V gene lookup returns CDR1 SGHVS and CDR2 FNYEAQ. With 1 base removed from V and 0 bases from J, the gap between germline ends came to 9 bases. This CDR3 reads CASSLGPASNTGELFF. CDR3 nucleotide sequence: TGTGCCAGCAGCTTAGGACCAGCCTCGAACACCGGGGAGCTGTTTTTT.

The chain has TRBV19 and TRBJ1-3; no reliable D call. The V end was cut by 4 bases, the J end by 4 bases, with 14 bases between. The CDR3 sequence is 15 residues long. Germline CDR1 is LNHDA and CDR2 is SQIVND (reference sequence). CDR3 DNA: TGTGCCAGTAGTAAAACGGACGGCAGCGGAAACACCATATATTTT. This translates into CASSKTDGSGNTIYF.

CDR3 nucleotide sequence: TGTGCCAGCAGCTTTTCTAGCGGGGGGTTTTACGAGCAGTACTTC. Protein sequence: CASSFSSGGFYEQYF. This chain links TRBV7-6 with TRBJ2-7, with 11 bases lining up with TRBD2. This CDR3 has 15 residues. Per germline, CDR1 SGHVS and CDR2 FNYEAQ. J was trimmed by 4 bases and V by 3 bases; bases with no gene match: 5.

J is TRBJ2-6 and V is TRBV6-6; D not certain. The length of the CDR3 is 15 residues. The V end was cut by 2 bases, the J end by 4 bases, with 9 bases between. Germline V lookup: CDR1 MNHNY, CDR2 SVGAGI (reference sequence). CDR3 region: CASSYRPWGANVLTF. The CDR3 DNA follows: TGTGCCAGCAGTTACCGGCCTTGGGGGGCCAACGTCCTGACTTTC.

The CDR3 region has the DNA TGTGCCAGCAGCTCCCTCGGAGGGGCTGATAACTATGGCTACACCTTC. It translates to CASSSLGGADNYGYTF. V gene TRBV11-2 combines with J gene TRBJ1-2, with D tentatively TRBD1 (5 bases). V shed 4 bases and J shed 1 base, with 16 bases lying between them. CDR1 is SGHAT, CDR2 FQNNGV, per germline. This CDR3 is built from 16 residues.

This chain connects TRBV6-5 to TRBJ1-5; 9 bases line up with TRBD1. The CDR3 has 15 amino acids. J gave up 4 bases and V 5 bases, and 6 bases lay outside the gene matches. Germline values: CDR1 MNHEY, CDR2 SVGAGI. DNA of the CDR3: TGTGCCAGCAGTGCCTCCGGGACAGGGAATCAGCCCCAGCATTTT. It yields the protein CASSASGTGNQPQHF.

This chain connects TRBV6-6 to TRBJ2-1; D call uncertain. With 4 bases removed from V and 8 bases from J, the gap between germline ends came to 6 bases. Germline V gene lookup returns CDR1 MNHNY and CDR2 SVGAGI (reference sequence). The CDR3 runs 11 residues. The DNA for the CDR3 is TGTGCCAGCAGTTCCTTCTATGAGCAGTTCTTC. Protein: CASSSFYEQFF.